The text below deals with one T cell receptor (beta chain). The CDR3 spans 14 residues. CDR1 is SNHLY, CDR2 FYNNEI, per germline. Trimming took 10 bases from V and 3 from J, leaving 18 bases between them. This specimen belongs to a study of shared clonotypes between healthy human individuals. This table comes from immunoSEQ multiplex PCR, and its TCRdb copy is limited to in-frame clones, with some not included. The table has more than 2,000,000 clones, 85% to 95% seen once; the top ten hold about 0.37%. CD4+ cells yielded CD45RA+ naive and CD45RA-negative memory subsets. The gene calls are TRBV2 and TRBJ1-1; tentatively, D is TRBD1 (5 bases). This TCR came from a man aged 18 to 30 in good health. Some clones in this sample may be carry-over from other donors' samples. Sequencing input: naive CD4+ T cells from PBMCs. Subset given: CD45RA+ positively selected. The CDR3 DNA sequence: TGTGCCATCGATGGGGGGGGGTCGTACACTGAAGCTTTCTTT. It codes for CAIDGGGSYTEAFF. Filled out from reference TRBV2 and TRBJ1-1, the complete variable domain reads EPEVTQTPSHQVTQMGQEVILRCVPISNHLYFYWYRQILGQKVEFLVSFYNNEISEKSEIFDDQFSVERPDGSNFTLKIRSTKLEDSAMYFCAIDGGGSYTEAFFGQGTRLTVV.